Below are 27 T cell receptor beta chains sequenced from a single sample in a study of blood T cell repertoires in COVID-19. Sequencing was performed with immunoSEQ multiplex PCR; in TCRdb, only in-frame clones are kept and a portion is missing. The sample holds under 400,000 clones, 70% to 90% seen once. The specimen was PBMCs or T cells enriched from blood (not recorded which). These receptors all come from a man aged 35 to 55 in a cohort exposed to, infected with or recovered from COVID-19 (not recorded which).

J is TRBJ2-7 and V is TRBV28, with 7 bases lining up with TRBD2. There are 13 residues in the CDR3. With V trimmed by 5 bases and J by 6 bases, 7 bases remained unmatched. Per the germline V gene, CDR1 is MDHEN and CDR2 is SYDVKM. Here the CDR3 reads CASSPSGMGEQYF. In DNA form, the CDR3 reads TGTGCCAGCAGTCCGAGCGGGATGGGCGAGCAGTACTTC.

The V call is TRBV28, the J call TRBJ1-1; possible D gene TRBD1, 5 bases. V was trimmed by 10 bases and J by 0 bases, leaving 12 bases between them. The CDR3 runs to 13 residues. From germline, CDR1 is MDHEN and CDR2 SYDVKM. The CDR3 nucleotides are TGTGCCACCGACAGTGTCATGAACACTGAAGCTTTCTTT. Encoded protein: CATDSVMNTEAFF.

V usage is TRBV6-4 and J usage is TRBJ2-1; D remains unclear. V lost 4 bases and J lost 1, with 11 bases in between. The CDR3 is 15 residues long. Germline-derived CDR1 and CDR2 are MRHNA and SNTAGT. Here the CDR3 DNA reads TGTGCCAGCAGTGCCGCGACTGGATCCTACAATGAGCAGTTCTTC. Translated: CASSAATGSYNEQFF.

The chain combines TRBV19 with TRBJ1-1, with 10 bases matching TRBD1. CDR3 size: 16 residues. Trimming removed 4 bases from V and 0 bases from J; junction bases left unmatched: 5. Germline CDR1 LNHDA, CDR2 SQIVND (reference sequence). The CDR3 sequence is CASSTRDRGVNTEAFF. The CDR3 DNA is TGTGCCAGTAGTACGCGGGACAGGGGTGTGAACACTGAAGCTTTCTTT.

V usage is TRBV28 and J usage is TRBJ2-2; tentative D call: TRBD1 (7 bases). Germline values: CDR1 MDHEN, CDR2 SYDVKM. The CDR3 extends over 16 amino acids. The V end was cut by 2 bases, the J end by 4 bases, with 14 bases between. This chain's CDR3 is CASSLSQGGITGELFF. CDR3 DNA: TGTGCCAGCAGTTTAAGTCAGGGGGGTATCACCGGGGAGCTGTTTTTT.

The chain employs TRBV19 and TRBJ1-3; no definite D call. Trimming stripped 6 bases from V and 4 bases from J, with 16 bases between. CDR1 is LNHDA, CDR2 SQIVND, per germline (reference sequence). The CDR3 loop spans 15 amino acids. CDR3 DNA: TGTGCCAGTAGCTGGAGCGGCTGGAAGGGAAACACCATATATTTT. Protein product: CASSWSGWKGNTIYF.

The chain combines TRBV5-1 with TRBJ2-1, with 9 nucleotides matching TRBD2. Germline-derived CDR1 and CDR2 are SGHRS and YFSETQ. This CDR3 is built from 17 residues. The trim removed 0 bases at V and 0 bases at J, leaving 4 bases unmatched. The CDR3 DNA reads TGCGCCAGCAGCTTGGGGCTAGCGGGGCCCTCCTACAATGAGCAGTTCTTC. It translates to CASSLGLAGPSYNEQFF.

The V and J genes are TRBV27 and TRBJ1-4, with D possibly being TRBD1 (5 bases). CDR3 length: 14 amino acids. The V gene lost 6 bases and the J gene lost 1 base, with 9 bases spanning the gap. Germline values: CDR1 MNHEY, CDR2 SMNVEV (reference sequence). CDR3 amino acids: CASRTTVTNEKLFF. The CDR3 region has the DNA TGTGCCAGCAGGACGACAGTAACTAATGAAAAACTGTTTTTT. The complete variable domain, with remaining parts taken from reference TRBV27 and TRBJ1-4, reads EAQVTQNPRYLITVTGKKLTVTCSQNMNHEYMSWYRQDPGLGLRQIYYSMNVEVTDKGDVPEGYKVSRKEKRNFPLILESPSPNQTSLYFCASRTTVTNEKLFFGSGTQLSVL.

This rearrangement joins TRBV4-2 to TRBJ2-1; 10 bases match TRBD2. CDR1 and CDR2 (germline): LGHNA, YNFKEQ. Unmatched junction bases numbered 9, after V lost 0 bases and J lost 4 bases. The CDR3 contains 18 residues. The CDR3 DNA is TGTGCCAGCAGCCAAGATGCGAGCGGGAGGGCCCGATACAATGAGCAGTTCTTC. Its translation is CASSQDASGRARYNEQFF.

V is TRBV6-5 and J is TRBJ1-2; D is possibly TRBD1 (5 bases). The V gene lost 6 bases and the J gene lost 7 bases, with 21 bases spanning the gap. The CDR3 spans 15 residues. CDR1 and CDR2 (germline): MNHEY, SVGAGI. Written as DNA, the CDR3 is TGTGCCAGCAGCCCCGTGTTGGGGCAGGGAGGTGGCTACACCTTC. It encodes CASSPVLGQGGGYTF.

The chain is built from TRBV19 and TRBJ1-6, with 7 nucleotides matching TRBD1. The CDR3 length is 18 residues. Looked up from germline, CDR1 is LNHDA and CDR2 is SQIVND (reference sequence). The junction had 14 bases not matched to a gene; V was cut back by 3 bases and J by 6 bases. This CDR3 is CASSMWGPHRGFNSPLHF. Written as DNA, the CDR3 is TGTGCCAGTAGTATGTGGGGTCCGCACAGGGGTTTTAATTCACCCCTCCACTTT.

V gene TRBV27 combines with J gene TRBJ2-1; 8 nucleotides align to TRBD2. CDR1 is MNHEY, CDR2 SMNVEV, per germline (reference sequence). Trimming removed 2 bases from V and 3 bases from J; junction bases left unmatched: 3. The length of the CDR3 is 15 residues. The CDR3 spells CASSLTGGFYNEQFF. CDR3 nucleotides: TGTGCCAGCAGTTTAACGGGAGGGTTCTACAATGAGCAGTTCTTC.

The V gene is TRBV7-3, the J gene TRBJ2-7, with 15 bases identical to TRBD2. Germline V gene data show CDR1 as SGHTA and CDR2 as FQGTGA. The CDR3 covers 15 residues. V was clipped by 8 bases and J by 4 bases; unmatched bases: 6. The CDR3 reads CASGLAGGPQYEQYF. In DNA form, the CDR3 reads TGTGCCAGCGGACTAGCGGGAGGGCCGCAATACGAGCAGTACTTC.

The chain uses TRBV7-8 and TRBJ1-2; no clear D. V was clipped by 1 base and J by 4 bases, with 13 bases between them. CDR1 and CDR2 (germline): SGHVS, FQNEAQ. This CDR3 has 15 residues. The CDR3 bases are TGTGCCAGCAGCTTAGTACGCGATCCTGGCTATGGCTACACCTTC. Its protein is CASSLVRDPGYGYTF. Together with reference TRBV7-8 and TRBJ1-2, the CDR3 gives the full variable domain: GAGVSQSPRYKVAKRGQDVALRCDPISGHVSLFWYQQALGQGPEFLTYFQNEAQLDKSGLPSDRFFAERPEGSVSTLKIQRTQQEDSAVYLCASSLVRDPGYGYTFGSGTRLTVV.

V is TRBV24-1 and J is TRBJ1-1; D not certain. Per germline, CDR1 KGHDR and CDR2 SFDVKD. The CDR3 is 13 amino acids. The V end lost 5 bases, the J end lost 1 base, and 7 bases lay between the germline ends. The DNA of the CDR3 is TGTGCCACCAGTGTGGGAGCGAACACTGAAGCTTTCTTT. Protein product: CATSVGANTEAFF.

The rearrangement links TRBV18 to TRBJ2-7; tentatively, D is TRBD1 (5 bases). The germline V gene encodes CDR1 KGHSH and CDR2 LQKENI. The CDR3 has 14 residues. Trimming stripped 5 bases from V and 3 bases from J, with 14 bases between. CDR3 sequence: CASSSPSGRYEQYF. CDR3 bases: TGTGCCAGCTCATCTCCTTCAGGGCGCTACGAGCAGTACTTC.

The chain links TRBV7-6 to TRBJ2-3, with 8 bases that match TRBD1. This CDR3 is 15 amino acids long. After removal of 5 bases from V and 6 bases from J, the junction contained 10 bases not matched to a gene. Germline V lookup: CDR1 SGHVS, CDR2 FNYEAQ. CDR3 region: CASSRTTGEGDTQYF. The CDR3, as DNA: TGTGCCAGCAGCCGTACGACAGGGGAAGGGGATACGCAGTATTTT. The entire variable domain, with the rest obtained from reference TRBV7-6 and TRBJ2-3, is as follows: GAGVSQSPRYKVTKRGQDVALRCDPISGHVSLYWYRQALGQGPEFLTYFNYEAQQDKSGLPNDRFSAERPEGSISTLTIQRTEQRDSAMYRCASSRTTGEGDTQYFGPGTRLTVL.

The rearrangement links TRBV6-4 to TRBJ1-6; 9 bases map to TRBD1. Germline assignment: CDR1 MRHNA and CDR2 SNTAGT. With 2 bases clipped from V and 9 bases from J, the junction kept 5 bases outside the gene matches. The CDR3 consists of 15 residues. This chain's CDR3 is CASSDRDRVRSPLHF. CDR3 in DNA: TGTGCCAGCAGTGACCGGGACAGGGTACGTTCACCCCTCCACTTT.

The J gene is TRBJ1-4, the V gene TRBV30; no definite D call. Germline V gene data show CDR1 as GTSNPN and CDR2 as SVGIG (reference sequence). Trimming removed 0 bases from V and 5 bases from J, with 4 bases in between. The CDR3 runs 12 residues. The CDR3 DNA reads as TGTGCCTGGAGTGTGGAGAATGAAAAACTGTTTTTT. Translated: CAWSVENEKLFF. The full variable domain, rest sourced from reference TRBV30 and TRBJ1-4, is SQTIHQWPATLVQPVGSPLSLECTVEGTSNPNLYWYRQAAGRGLQLLFYSVGIGQISSEVPQNLSASRPQDRQFILSSKKLLLSDSGFYLCAWSVENEKLFFGSGTQLSVL.

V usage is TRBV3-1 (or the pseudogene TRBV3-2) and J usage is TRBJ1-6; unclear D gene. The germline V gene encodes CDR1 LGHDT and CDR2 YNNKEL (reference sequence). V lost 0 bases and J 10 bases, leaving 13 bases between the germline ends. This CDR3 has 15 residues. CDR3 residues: CASSQEGGSGSPLHF. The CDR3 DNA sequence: TGTGCCAGCAGCCAAGAGGGCGGGAGTGGGTCACCCCTCCACTTT.

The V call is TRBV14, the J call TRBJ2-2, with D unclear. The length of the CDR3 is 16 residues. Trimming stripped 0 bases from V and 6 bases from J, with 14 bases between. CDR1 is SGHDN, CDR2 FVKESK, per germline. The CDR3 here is CASSQEIQAVAGELFF. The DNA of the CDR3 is TGTGCCAGCAGCCAAGAAATCCAGGCCGTGGCCGGGGAGCTGTTTTTT.

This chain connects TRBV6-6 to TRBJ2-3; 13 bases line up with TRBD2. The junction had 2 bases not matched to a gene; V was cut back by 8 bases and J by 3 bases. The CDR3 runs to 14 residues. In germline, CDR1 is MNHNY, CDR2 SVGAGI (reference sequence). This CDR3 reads CASGTSGITDTQYF. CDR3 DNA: TGTGCCAGCGGGACTAGCGGGATTACAGATACGCAGTATTTT.

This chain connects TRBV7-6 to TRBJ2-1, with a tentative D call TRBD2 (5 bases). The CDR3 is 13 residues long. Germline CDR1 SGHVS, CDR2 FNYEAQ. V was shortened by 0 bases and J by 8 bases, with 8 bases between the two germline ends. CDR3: CASSLARVDEQFF. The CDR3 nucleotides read TGTGCCAGCAGCTTAGCGCGGGTTGATGAGCAGTTCTTC.

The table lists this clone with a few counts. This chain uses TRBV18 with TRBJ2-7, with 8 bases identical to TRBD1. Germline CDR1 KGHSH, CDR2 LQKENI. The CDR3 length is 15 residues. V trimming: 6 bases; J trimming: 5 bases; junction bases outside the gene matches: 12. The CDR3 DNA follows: TGTGCCAGCTCGCTAACTTTTCAGGGGGCAGACGAGCAGTACTTC. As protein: CASSLTFQGADEQYF.

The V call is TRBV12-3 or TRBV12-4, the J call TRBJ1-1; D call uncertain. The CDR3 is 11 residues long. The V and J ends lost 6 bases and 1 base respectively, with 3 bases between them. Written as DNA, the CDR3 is TGTGCCAGCAGCCGGAACACTGAAGCTTTCTTT. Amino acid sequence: CASSRNTEAFF.

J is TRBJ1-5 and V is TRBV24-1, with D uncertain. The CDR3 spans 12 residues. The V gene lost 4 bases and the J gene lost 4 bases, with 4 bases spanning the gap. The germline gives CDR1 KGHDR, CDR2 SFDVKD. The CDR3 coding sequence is TGTGCCACCAGTGAATCGAATCAGCCCCAGCATTTT. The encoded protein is CATSESNQPQHF.

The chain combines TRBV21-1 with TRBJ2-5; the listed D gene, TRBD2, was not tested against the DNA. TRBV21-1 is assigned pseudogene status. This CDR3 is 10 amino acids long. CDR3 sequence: CASTGETQYF. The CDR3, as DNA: TGTGCCAGCACGGGGGAGACCCAGTACTTC.